This entry is about one TCR beta chain. This record belongs to a study of shared clonotypes between healthy human individuals. The germline V gene encodes CDR1 SGHRS and CDR2 YFSETQ. The CDR3 has 16 amino acids. With 0 bases clipped from V and 3 bases from J, the junction kept 7 bases outside the gene matches. Only in-frame clones appear in the TCRdb table, and some are missing; sequencing was by immunoSEQ multiplex PCR. The sample records around 700,000 clones, 74% being singletons. This sequence was found in a young woman in good health. This chain uses TRBV5-1 with TRBJ2-7, with 9 bases that match TRBD2. The material sequenced was memory CD4+ T cells sorted from blood. The subset: CD45RA-negative fraction. This chain's CDR3 is CASSLDTLAGSYEQYF. CDR3 in DNA: TGCGCCAGCAGCTTGGACACGCTAGCGGGAAGCTACGAGCAGTACTTC.